The 4 T cell receptor beta chains listed next were all sequenced from one sample in a study of post-analysis software for immune sequencing data. Study-level results: Higher frequency in patients than in controls was seen for roughly five TRBV segments, with TRBV5-6, TRBV5-1 and TRBV20-1 among them.

Their antigen targets remain unknown. Every TCR beta cDNA library bore unique molecular identifiers. Each CDR3 protein gets one entry after TCRdb re-called the PCR reads with MiXCR. The table includes roughly 700,000 distinct CDR3 sequences, 25% to 30% detected once. The sequenced sample consisted of blood. These receptors came from a girl between 5 and 17 years old with multiple sclerosis.

This clonotype was detected only a few times. The chain recombines TRBV13 with TRBJ2-3; the D gene is possibly TRBD1 (6 bases). The V end lost 3 bases, the J end lost 0 bases, and 13 bases lay between the germline ends. The V gene's germline CDR1 is PRHDT and CDR2 FYEKMQ (reference sequence). CDR3 size: 16 residues. The CDR3 DNA sequence: TGTGCCAGCAGCTTTGGAGTGGGGGCTAGCACAGATACGCAGTATTTT. Translation gives CASSFGVGASTDTQYF.

This clonotype has a handful of counts. The chain links TRBV25-1 to TRBJ2-5; no clear D gene. The CDR3 covers 15 residues. Looked up from germline, CDR1 is MGHDK and CDR2 is SYGVNS. V was clipped by 7 bases and J by 3 bases, with 18 bases between them. The CDR3 region is CASTAPWQVEETQYF. The CDR3 DNA is TGTGCCAGCACTGCCCCGTGGCAGGTTGAAGAGACCCAGTACTTC.

As for this clonotype: The germline gene is not matched at one end of the junction; a read error may be the cause. This rearrangement joins TRBV7-9 to TRBJ2-7; D ambiguous. The CDR3 runs to 12 residues. The germline V gene encodes CDR1 SEHNR and CDR2 FQNEAQ (reference sequence). The CDR3 region has the DNA TGTGCCAGCAGCTTAGTCGCCTACGAGCAGGACTTC. This gives the protein CASSLVAYEQDF.

The chain employs TRBV4-3 and TRBJ2-7; D is ambiguous. The CDR3 sequence is 15 residues long. Germline V gene lookup returns CDR1 LGHNA and CDR2 YSLEER. V lost 0 bases to trimming and J lost 5 bases, with 14 bases between them. In DNA form, the CDR3 reads TGCGCCAGCAGCCAAGACATTACGTCCGTAGACGAGCAGTACTTC. Its translation: CASSQDITSVDEQYF.